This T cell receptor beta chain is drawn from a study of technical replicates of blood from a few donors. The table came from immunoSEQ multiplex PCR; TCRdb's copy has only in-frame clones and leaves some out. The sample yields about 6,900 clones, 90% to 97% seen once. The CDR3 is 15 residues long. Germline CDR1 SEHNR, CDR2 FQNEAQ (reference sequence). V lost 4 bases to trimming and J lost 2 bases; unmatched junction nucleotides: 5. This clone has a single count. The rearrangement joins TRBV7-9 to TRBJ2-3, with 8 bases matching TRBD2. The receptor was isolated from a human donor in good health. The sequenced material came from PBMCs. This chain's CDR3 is CASSSGGRHTDTQYF. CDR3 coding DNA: TGTGCCAGCAGCTCTGGCGGGAGGCACACAGATACGCAGTATTTT.